The 30 T cell receptor beta chains presented below share a single source sample, sequenced in a study of blood T cell repertoires in COVID-19. TCRdb's table, derived via immunoSEQ multiplex PCR, lists solely in-frame clones and lacks some. The sample comprises a few hundred thousand clones, over 75% of which are singletons, and around 13% rests with the top ten. Sequenced material: peripheral blood. The receptors come from an older woman with acute or convalescent COVID-19.

The V call is TRBV18, the J call TRBJ1-5; TRBD1 might be the D (5 bases). The germline CDR1 and CDR2 sequences are KGHSH and LQKENI. Trimming took 6 bases from V and 2 from J, leaving 23 bases between them. The length of the CDR3 is 18 residues. CDR3 coding DNA: TGTGCCAGCTCCCCCGGGCAGGGATTTCCATTAGGCAATCAGCCCCAGCATTTT. It codes for CASSPGQGFPLGNQPQHF.

The chain couples TRBV30 to TRBJ2-7; D is unresolved. Trimming removed 5 bases from V and 2 bases from J, with 4 bases in between. CDR3 length equals 10 residues. Germline CDR1 and CDR2: GTSNPN and SVGIG (reference sequence). CDR3 sequence reads: CAWLPYEQYF. CDR3 nucleotide sequence: TGTGCCTGGCTTCCCTACGAGCAGTACTTC.

The rearrangement links TRBV18 to TRBJ1-2; TRBD1 agrees at 9 bases. The ends lost 6 bases at V and 0 bases at J; junction bases unmatched: 5. Germline CDR1 reads KGHSH; CDR2 reads LQKENI. The length of the CDR3 is 15 residues. This CDR3 is CASSGTGNSNYGYTF. In DNA form, the CDR3 reads TGTGCCAGCTCCGGGACAGGGAATTCTAACTATGGCTACACCTTC.

The chain couples TRBV18 to TRBJ2-7; 12 bases map to TRBD2. This CDR3 is built from 19 residues. V shed 0 bases, J shed 2 bases, and the junction held 11 bases outside the gene matches. Germline CDR1 reads KGHSH; CDR2 reads LQKENI. The CDR3 loop reads CASSPPLPGRLAGAYEQYF. The CDR3 region has the DNA TGTGCCAGCTCACCACCGTTACCAGGTCGACTAGCGGGAGCCTACGAGCAGTACTTC.

The J gene is TRBJ2-3, the V gene TRBV9; maybe TRBD2 (6 bases). V was clipped by 0 bases and J by 3 bases, with 8 bases between them. The CDR3 spans 14 residues. Germline loops: CDR1 SGDLS, CDR2 YYNGEE. The CDR3 sequence is CASSVGGVTDTQYF. The DNA for the CDR3 is TGTGCCAGCAGCGTAGGGGGGGTGACAGATACGCAGTATTTT.

This clone appeared once. This chain uses TRBV23-1 with TRBJ2-3; 11 positions agree with TRBD1. TRBV23-1 is reported as an ORF; its role is uncertain. V gave up 7 bases and J gave up 2 bases; unmatched junction bases: 8. This CDR3 has 16 residues. The DNA of the CDR3 is TGCGCCAGCACTACCGGGACAGGGGGGGTCACAGATACGCAGTATTTT. Translated, it gives CASTTGTGGVTDTQYF.

This sequence joins TRBV19 and TRBJ2-1; the match to TRBD2 covers 11 bases. There are 16 residues in the CDR3. J lost 5 bases, V lost 5 bases, and 8 bases had no gene match. CDR1 LNHDA and CDR2 SQIVND come from the germline V gene (reference sequence). The CDR3 is CASSSFSGRVNNEQFF. The CDR3 region has the DNA TGTGCCAGTAGTTCTTTTAGCGGGAGGGTAAACAATGAGCAGTTCTTC. Filled out from reference TRBV19 and TRBJ2-1, the complete variable domain reads DGGITQSPKYLFRKEGQNVTLSCEQNLNHDAMYWYRQDPGQGLRLIYYSQIVNDFQKGDIAEGYSVSREKKESFPLTVTSAQKNPTAFYLCASSSFSGRVNNEQFFGPGTRLTVL.

The V gene is TRBV4-2, the J gene TRBJ1-3, with a weak D call TRBD1 (5 bases). The V gene's germline CDR1 is LGHNA and CDR2 YNFKEQ. This CDR3 region has 16 residues. Deletions cut 0 bases from V and 3 bases from J, with 12 bases between. The CDR3, as DNA: TGTGCCAGCAGCCAAGAGCTAAAGGGGTATGGAAACACCATATATTTT. As protein: CASSQELKGYGNTIYF.

CDR3 residues: CASSSRQAGTDTQYF. The CDR3 nucleotides read TGTGCCAGCAGTTCTAGACAGGCGGGCACAGATACGCAGTATTTT. The chain joins TRBV28 to TRBJ2-3, with D tentatively TRBD1 (6 bases). Looked up from germline, CDR1 is MDHEN and CDR2 is SYDVKM. V was pared by 4 bases and J by 1 base, with 12 bases between. This CDR3 contains 15 residues.

J is TRBJ1-2 and V is TRBV12-3 or TRBV12-4; a possible D gene is TRBD1 (6 bases). V was shortened by 2 bases and J by 6 bases, with 10 bases between the two germline ends. The CDR3 has 13 amino acids. CDR3 nucleotides: TGTGCCAGCAGTTTACAGGGGCTGGATGGCTACACCTTC. This encodes CASSLQGLDGYTF.

The CDR3 coding sequence is TGTGCCAGCCAGGGGGGAGGCTACGAGCAGTACTTC. Encoded protein: CASQGGGYEQYF. The chain carries TRBV6-5 and TRBJ2-7; D is perhaps TRBD1 (7 bases). V lost 8 bases and J lost 3, with 11 bases in between. This CDR3 contains 12 residues. Germline V gene sequence: CDR1 MNHEY, CDR2 SVGAGI.

The chain links TRBV18 to TRBJ2-7; maybe TRBD2 (5 bases). CDR3 length: 14 residues. Germline V CDR1 and CDR2: KGHSH, LQKENI. V lost 4 bases to trimming and J lost 2 bases, with 12 bases between them. DNA for the CDR3: TGTGCCAGCTCACAAAGGGAGTCGACCTACGAGCAGTACTTC. Translated: CASSQRESTYEQYF. The full variable domain, completed using reference TRBV18 and TRBJ2-7, is NAGVMQNPRHLVRRRGQEARLRCSPMKGHSHVYWYRQLPEEGLKFMVYLQKENIIDESGMPKERFSAEFPKEGPSILRIQQVVRGDSAAYFCASSQRESTYEQYFGPGTRLTVT.

For this clone: This may come from a read error, since a much larger clone is one base off. The V and J genes are TRBV11-3 and TRBJ1-1; no clear D. The germline gives CDR1 SGHNT, CDR2 YENEEA. V dropped 1 base and J dropped 1 base, with 4 bases sitting between them. The length of the CDR3 is 13 residues. CDR3 nucleotides: TGTGCCAGCAGCTTAGCCGGGAACACTGAAGCTTTCTTT. Protein product: CASSLAGNTEAFF.

This chain uses TRBV6-2 or TRBV6-3 with TRBJ2-3; the D gene is possibly TRBD2 (6 bases). Per germline, CDR1 MNHEY and CDR2 SVGEGT. The CDR3 has 15 amino acids. The V and J ends lost 5 bases and 1 base respectively, with 13 bases between them. The CDR3 DNA reads TGTGCCAGCAGTGCTCGGGACTCACGCACAGATACGCAGTATTTT. The encoded protein is CASSARDSRTDTQYF.

This clone turned up a few times. The chain carries TRBV7-9 and TRBJ2-2; TRBD2 aligns across 8 bases. Germline CDR1 and CDR2: SEHNR and FQNEAQ (reference sequence). J lost 8 bases, V lost 6 bases, and 11 bases had no gene match. The length of the CDR3 is 15 residues. The CDR3, as DNA: TGTGCCAGCAGTCAGACTAGCGCCACGTCTGGGGAGCTGTTTTTT. It translates to CASSQTSATSGELFF.

The rearrangement joins TRBV3-1 (or the pseudogene TRBV3-2) to TRBJ2-3; D is unresolved. Germline V CDR1 and CDR2: LGHDT, YNNKEL (reference sequence). Trimming removed 0 bases at V and 11 bases at J, with 9 bases between. The CDR3 has 12 amino acids. CDR3: CASSQESRLQYF. CDR3 DNA sequence: TGTGCCAGCAGCCAAGAGTCCCGTTTGCAGTATTTT.

This chain connects TRBV25-1 to TRBJ1-5; 8 positions agree with TRBD1. This CDR3 is built from 14 residues. The ends lost 4 bases at V and 3 bases at J; junction bases unmatched: 2. CDR1 and CDR2 from the germline V gene are MGHDK and SYGVNS. CDR3 nucleotides: TGTGCCAGCAGTGCCAGGGGGCCCAATCAGCCCCAGCATTTT. The encoded protein is CASSARGPNQPQHF.

This clone was seen a few times. This chain links TRBV6-6 with TRBJ2-7, with 11 bases fitting TRBD2. Germline V gives CDR1 MNHNY, CDR2 SVGAGI (reference sequence). The CDR3 spans 15 residues. J was trimmed by 5 bases and V by 6 bases; bases with no gene match: 9. The CDR3 bases are TGTGCCAGCAGCCCCTCACTAGCGGGAGCGCACGAGCAGTACTTC. This codes for CASSPSLAGAHEQYF.

The chain is built from TRBV15 and TRBJ1-2, with TRBD1 as a possible D gene (5 bases). There are 14 residues in the CDR3. The V gene lost 5 bases and the J gene lost 7 bases, with 17 bases spanning the gap. Germline assignment: CDR1 LNHNV and CDR2 YYDKDF (reference sequence). CDR3 bases: TGTGCCACCAGCCCAGGGCACAGTTTGGGTGGCTACACCTTC. This codes for CATSPGHSLGGYTF.

The genes are TRBV6-6 and TRBJ1-4; 9 bases match TRBD1. CDR1 is MNHNY and CDR2 is SVGAGI in the germline V gene (reference sequence). The length of the CDR3 is 14 residues. J lost 5 bases, V lost 6 bases, and 4 bases had no gene match. The CDR3: CASRTGTGNEKLFF. The CDR3 DNA reads as TGTGCCAGCAGAACCGGGACAGGGAATGAAAAACTGTTTTTT.

The chain combines TRBV11-2 with TRBJ2-6; a possible D gene is TRBD1 (5 bases). Looked up from germline, CDR1 is SGHAT and CDR2 is FQNNGV. The CDR3 consists of 19 residues. The V end was cut by 2 bases, the J end by 0 bases, with 17 bases between. CDR3 nucleotides: TGTGCCAGCAGCTTAAGGGGCTCTAGTAATGCCTCTGGGGCCAACGTCCTGACTTTC. It yields the protein CASSLRGSSNASGANVLTF.

The chain employs TRBV7-2 and TRBJ1-4; no definite D call. Germline V gives CDR1 SGHTA, CDR2 FQGNSA. The CDR3 is made up of 14 amino acids. Trimming removed 5 bases at V and 7 bases at J, with 14 bases between. The CDR3 sequence: CASSQTVMGEKLFF. DNA of the CDR3: TGTGCCAGCAGCCAAACAGTGATGGGTGAAAAACTGTTTTTT.

The chain carries TRBV18 and TRBJ2-2; 7 positions match TRBD2. Germline CDR1 and CDR2: KGHSH and LQKENI. The junction had 4 bases not matched to a gene; V was cut back by 1 base and J by 2 bases. CDR3 length: 16 amino acids. Here the CDR3 reads CASSPLAGDNTGELFF. CDR3 nucleotide sequence: TGTGCCAGCTCACCACTAGCGGGCGACAACACCGGGGAGCTGTTTTTT.

The chain uses TRBV5-1 and TRBJ1-6; the D gene is possibly TRBD1 (6 bases). CDR1 is SGHRS, CDR2 YFSETQ, per germline. The CDR3 extends over 15 amino acids. Trimming stripped 1 base from V and 5 bases from J, with 10 bases between. CDR3 bases: TGCGCCAGCAGCTTGAGGACAGCAAATAATTCACCCCTCCACTTT. Translation: CASSLRTANNSPLHF.

The gene calls are TRBV9 and TRBJ1-2; no clear D gene. Germline CDR1 is SGDLS and CDR2 is YYNGEE. This CDR3 spans 17 amino acids. V was trimmed by 4 bases and J by 8 bases, leaving 27 bases between them. DNA for the CDR3: TGTGCCAGCAGCCTACCGGTCAAGGAGCTCGGTCCTTTAGGCTACACCTTC. Translated: CASSLPVKELGPLGYTF.

The chain links TRBV6-5 to TRBJ2-7; D might be TRBD2 (6 bases). Trimming removed 6 bases from V and 6 bases from J, with 21 bases in between. Looked up from germline, CDR1 is MNHEY and CDR2 is SVGAGI. This CDR3 is built from 15 residues. The CDR3 sequence: CASSSRRDAEAEQYF. CDR3 coding DNA: TGTGCCAGCAGCTCAAGGCGGGACGCGGAAGCCGAGCAGTACTTC.

This rearrangement joins TRBV7-9 to TRBJ1-2, with a possible D match to TRBD1 (5 bases). The germline V and J ends were trimmed by 5 bases and 4 bases, with 11 bases remaining between them. The CDR3 extends over 13 amino acids. Germline V lookup: CDR1 SEHNR, CDR2 FQNEAQ (reference sequence). CDR3 region: CASSPRRGYGYTF. In DNA, the CDR3 is TGTGCCAGCAGCCCCCGGAGGGGCTATGGCTACACCTTC. Complete variable domain (other parts from reference TRBV7-9 and TRBJ1-2): DTGVSQNPRHKITKRGQNVTFRCDPISEHNRLYWYRQTLGQGPEFLTYFQNEAQLEKSRLLSDRFSAERPKGSFSTLEIQRTEQGDSAMYLCASSPRRGYGYTFGSGTRLTVV.

As concerns this clone: An end of the junction differs from the germline gene, which may be a read error. V and J are TRBV15 and TRBJ1-5, with 7 nucleotides matching TRBD1. Germline CDR1 and CDR2: LNHNV and YYDKDF (reference sequence). The CDR3 contains 16 residues. CDR3 loop: CATRRDIGTADQPQHF. The CDR3, as DNA: TGTGCCACCAGGAGAGATATAGGGACAGCCGATCAGCCCCAGCATTTT.

The V and J genes are TRBV7-7 and TRBJ2-5; the D gene is possibly TRBD1 (5 bases). Trimming removed 4 bases from V and 2 bases from J, with 14 bases in between. CDR1 SSHAT and CDR2 FNYEAQ come from the germline V gene (reference sequence). The CDR3 has 15 residues. The DNA for the CDR3 is TGTGCCAGCAGCTCCGCGCCGACAGTTCAAGAGACCCAGTACTTC. Encoded protein: CASSSAPTVQETQYF.

The genes are TRBV4-1 and TRBJ1-5; 8 bases are a match to TRBD1. Losses at the gene ends were 0 bases for V and 5 bases for J; bases not matched to a gene: 6. From germline, CDR1 is MGHRA and CDR2 YSYEKL. This CDR3 region has 16 residues. The CDR3 sequence: CASSQEPGQVHQPQHF. CDR3 nucleotide sequence: TGCGCCAGCAGCCAAGAGCCGGGACAGGTCCATCAGCCCCAGCATTTT.